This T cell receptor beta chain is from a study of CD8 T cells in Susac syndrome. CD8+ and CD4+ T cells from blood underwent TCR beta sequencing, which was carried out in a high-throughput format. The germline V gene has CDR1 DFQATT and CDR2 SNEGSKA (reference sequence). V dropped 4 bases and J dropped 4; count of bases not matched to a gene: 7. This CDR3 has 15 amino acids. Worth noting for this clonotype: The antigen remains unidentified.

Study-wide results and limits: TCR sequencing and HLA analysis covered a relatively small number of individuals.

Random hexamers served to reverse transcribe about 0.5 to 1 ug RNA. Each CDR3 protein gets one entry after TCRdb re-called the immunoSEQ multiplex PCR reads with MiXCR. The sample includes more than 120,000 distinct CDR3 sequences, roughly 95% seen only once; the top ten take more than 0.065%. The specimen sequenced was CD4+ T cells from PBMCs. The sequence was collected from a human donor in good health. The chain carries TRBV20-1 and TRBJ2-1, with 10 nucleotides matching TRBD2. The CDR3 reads CSAIPLAGVYNEQFF. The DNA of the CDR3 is TGCAGTGCTATTCCCCTAGCGGGAGTTTACAATGAGCAGTTCTTC.